This TCR beta chain was obtained from a study of post-analysis software for immune sequencing data. Study-level points and caveats: Relative to controls, patients with multiple sclerosis showed significantly lower normalized Chao1 diversity. Among about 5 TRBV segments more frequent in patients than controls were TRBV5-6, TRBV5-1 and TRBV20-1.

Libraries were made from TCR beta cDNA, and they carried unique molecular identifiers. TCRdb reprocessed the PCR reads with MiXCR, giving one entry per CDR3 protein. This sample has around 440,000 distinct CDR3 sequences, with less than 45% found just once. This clonotype occurred once. Its antigen is currently unknown. CDR1 is KGHDR and CDR2 is SFDVKD in the germline V gene. Between the trimmed V and J ends, which lost 4 bases and 1 base, there was a span of 12 bases. This CDR3 has 15 amino acids. The TCR comes from a girl aged 5 to 17 with multiple sclerosis. The chain is built from TRBV24-1 and TRBJ2-5; TRBD2 is a possible D gene (6 bases). Source material: blood. CDR3 amino acids: CATSEGGRTQETQYF. The DNA of the CDR3 is TGTGCCACCAGTGAGGGGGGACGGACCCAAGAGACCCAGTACTTC.